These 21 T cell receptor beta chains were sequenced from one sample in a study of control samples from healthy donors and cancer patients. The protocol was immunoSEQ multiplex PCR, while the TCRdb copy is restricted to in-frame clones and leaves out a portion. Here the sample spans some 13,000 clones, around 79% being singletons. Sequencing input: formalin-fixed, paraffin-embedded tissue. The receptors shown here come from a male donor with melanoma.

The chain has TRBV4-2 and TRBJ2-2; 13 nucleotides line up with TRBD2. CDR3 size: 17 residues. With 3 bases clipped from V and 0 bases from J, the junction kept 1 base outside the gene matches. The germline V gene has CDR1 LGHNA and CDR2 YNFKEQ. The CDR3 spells CASSHGTSGANTGELFF. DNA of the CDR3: TGTGCCAGCAGCCACGGGACTAGCGGGGCGAACACCGGGGAGCTGTTTTTT.

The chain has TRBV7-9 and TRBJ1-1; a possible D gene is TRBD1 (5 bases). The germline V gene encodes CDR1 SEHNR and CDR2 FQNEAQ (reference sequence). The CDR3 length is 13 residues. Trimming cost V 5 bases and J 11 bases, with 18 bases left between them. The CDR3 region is CASSQEGRRRAFF. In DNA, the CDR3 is TGTGCCAGCAGCCAAGAGGGACGTCGAAGGGCTTTCTTT.

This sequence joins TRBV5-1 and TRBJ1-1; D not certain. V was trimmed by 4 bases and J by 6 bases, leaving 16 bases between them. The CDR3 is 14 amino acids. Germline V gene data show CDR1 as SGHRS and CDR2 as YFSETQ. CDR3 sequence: CASSRSRGISEAFF. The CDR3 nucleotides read TGCGCCAGCAGCCGGTCGCGGGGTATATCTGAAGCTTTCTTT.

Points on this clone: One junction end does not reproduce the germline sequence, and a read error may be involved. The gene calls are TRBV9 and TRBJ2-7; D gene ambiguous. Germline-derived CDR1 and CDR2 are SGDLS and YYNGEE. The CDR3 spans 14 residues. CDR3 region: CASSVGTEPYKQYF. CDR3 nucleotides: TGTGCCAGCAGCGTAGGGACCGAGCCCTACAAGCAGTACTTC.

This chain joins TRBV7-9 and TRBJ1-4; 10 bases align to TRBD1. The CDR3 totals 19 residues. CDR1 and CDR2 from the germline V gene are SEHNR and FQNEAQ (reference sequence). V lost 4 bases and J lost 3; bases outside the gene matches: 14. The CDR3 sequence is CASSSPATGGLVANEKLFF. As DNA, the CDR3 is TGTGCCAGCAGCTCCCCTGCGACAGGGGGCCTTGTGGCTAATGAAAAACTGTTTTTT.

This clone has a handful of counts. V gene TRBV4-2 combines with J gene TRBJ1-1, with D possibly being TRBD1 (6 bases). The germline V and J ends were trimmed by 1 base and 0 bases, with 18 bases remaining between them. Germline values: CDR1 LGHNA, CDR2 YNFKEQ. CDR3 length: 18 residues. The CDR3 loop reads CASSQGVGRQAMNTEAFF. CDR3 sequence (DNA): TGTGCCAGCAGCCAAGGGGTGGGTAGACAGGCAATGAACACTGAAGCTTTCTTT.

CDR3 in amino acids: CASSVTPGGENTGELFF. Here the CDR3 DNA reads TGTGCCAGCAGCGTGACCCCGGGGGGAGAGAACACCGGGGAGCTGTTTTTT. The rearrangement uses TRBV9 and TRBJ2-2; 7 positions match TRBD2. Germline V gene data show CDR1 as SGDLS and CDR2 as YYNGEE. The J segment lost 1 base and the V segment lost 2 bases, leaving 8 bases of the junction unmatched. CDR3 length equals 17 residues.

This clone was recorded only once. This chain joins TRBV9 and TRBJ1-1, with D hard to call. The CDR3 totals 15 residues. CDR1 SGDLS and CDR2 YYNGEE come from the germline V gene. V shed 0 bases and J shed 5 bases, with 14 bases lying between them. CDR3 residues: CASSVGALGKTEAFF. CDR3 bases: TGTGCCAGCAGCGTAGGAGCTTTGGGAAAAACTGAAGCTTTCTTT.

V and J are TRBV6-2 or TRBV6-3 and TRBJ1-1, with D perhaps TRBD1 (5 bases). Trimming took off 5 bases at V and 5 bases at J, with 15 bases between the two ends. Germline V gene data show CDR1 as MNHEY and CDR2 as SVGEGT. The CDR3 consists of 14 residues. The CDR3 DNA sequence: TGTGCCAGCAGTAGCCTAGGGGTAAAGACTGAAGCTTTCTTT. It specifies CASSSLGVKTEAFF.

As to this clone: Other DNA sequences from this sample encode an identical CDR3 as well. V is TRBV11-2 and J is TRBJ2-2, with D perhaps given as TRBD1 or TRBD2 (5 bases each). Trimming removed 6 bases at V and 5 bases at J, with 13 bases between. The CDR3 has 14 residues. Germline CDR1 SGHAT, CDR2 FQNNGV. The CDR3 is CASSSGWGTGELFF. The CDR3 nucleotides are TGTGCCAGCAGTTCAGGCTGGGGGACCGGGGAGCTGTTTTTT.

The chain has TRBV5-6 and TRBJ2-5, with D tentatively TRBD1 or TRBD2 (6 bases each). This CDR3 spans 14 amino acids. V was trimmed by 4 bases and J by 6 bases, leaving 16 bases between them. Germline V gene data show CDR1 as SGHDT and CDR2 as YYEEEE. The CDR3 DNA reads TGTGCCAGCAGCCGCGAAGGAGGGGACAAGACCCAGTACTTC. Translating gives CASSREGGDKTQYF.

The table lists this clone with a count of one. The CDR3 region has the DNA TGTGCCAGTAGTATCCCACCTGCCGGGGTGACCTACAATGAGCAGTTCTTC. Amino acid sequence: CASSIPPAGVTYNEQFF. V and J are TRBV19 and TRBJ2-1, with D maybe TRBD2 (5 bases). The CDR3 runs to 17 residues. Trimming left V 3 bases short and J 2 bases short, with 17 bases between. Looked up from germline, CDR1 is LNHDA and CDR2 is SQIVND (reference sequence).

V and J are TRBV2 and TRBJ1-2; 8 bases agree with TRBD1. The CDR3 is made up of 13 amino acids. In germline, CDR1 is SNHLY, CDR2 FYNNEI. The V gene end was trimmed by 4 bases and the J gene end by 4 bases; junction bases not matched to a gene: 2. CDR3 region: CASSGTGSYGYTF. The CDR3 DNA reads TGTGCCAGCAGTGGGACAGGGTCCTATGGCTACACCTTC.

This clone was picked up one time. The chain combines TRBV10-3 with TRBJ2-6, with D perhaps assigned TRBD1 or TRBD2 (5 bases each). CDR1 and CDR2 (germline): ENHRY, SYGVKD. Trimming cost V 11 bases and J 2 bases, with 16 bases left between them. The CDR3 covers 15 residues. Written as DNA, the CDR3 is TGTGCCTCCTTTTCTGGGGGTACTGGGGCCAACGTCCTGACTTTC. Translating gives CASFSGGTGANVLTF.

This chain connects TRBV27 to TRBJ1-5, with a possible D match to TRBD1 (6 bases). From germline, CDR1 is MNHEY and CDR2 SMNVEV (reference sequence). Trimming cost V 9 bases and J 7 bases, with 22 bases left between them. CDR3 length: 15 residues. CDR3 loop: CASTATGYSGQPQHF. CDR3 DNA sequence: TGTGCCAGTACCGCCACAGGGTATTCTGGCCAGCCCCAGCATTTT.

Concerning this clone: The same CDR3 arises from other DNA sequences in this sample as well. Here the CDR3 DNA reads TGTGCCAGCAGTGAAGCCAGTAACTATGGCTACACCTTC. Translating gives CASSEASNYGYTF. The chain has TRBV6-1 and TRBJ1-2; no firm D call. The CDR3 loop spans 13 amino acids. V gave up 0 bases and J gave up 1 base, with 3 bases separating them. Germline CDR1 MNHNS, CDR2 SASEGT.

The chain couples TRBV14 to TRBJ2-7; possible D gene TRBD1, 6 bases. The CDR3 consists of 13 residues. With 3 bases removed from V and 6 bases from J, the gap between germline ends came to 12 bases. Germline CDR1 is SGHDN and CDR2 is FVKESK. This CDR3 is CASSHGLDSEQYF. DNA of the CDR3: TGTGCCAGCAGCCACGGTTTGGACAGCGAGCAGTACTTC.

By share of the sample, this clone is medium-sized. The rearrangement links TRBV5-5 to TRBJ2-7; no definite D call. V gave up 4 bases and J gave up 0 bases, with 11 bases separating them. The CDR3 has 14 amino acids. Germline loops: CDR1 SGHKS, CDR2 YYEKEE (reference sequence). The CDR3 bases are TGTGCCAGCAGCCCAGAGACCGCCTCCTACGAGCAGTACTTC. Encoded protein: CASSPETASYEQYF.

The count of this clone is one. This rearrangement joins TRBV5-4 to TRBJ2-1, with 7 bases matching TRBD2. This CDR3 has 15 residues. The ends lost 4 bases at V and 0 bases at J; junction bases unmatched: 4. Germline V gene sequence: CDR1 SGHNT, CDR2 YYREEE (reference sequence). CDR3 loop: CASSGGGSSYNEQFF. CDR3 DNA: TGTGCCAGCAGCGGCGGGGGAAGCTCCTACAATGAGCAGTTCTTC.

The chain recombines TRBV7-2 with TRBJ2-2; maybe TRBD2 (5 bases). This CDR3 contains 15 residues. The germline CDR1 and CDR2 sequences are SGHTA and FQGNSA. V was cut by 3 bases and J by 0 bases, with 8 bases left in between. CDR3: CASSLRRANTGELFF. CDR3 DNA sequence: TGTGCCAGCAGCTTGAGGCGGGCGAACACCGGGGAGCTGTTTTTT.

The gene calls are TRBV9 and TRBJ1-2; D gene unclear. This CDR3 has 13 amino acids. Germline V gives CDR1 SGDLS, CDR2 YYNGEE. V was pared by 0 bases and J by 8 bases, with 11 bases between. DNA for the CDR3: TGTGCCAGCAGCGTAGACCCTACGGGGGGCTACACCTTC. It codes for CASSVDPTGGYTF. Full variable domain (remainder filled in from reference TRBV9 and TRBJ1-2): DSGVTQTPKHLITATGQRVTLRCSPRSGDLSVYWYQQSLDQGLQFLIQYYNGEERAKGNILERFSAQQFPDLHSELNLSSLELGDSALYFCASSVDPTGGYTFGSGTRLTVV.